This TCR beta chain appears in the sequencing data of a study of cytomegalovirus exposure and HLA in healthy donors. Trimming cost V 6 bases and J 0 bases, with 15 bases left between them. The CDR3 covers 16 residues. CDR1 and CDR2 (germline): LNHDA, SQIVND (reference sequence). Study findings and constraints: Some V segments, TRBV6-2 and TRBV6-3 among them, were indistinguishable and were therefore excluded. A few CMV-associated chains were confirmed in vitro to be specific for CMV antigens.

Healthy bone marrow donors formed the donor group. To note about this clone: The target antigen is unknown.

13 Jbeta primers and 60 Vbeta primers were used for the PCR. Per the authors' pipeline: An analysis that came later counted 70 million to 100 million unique TCR beta chains, approximately 10 million shared. The protocol was immunoSEQ multiplex PCR, while the TCRdb copy is restricted to in-frame clones and leaves out a portion. The V and J calls and clone size are taken from that table; D and trimming were inferred from the DNA. The profile shows under 200,000 clones, just under 80% of them singletons. The TCR comes from a young man in good health and CMV-seronegative. Sequencing was performed on PBMCs. The V and J genes are TRBV19 and TRBJ2-1, with D perhaps matching TRBD2 (7 bases). The chain's CDR3 is CASRAGADHSYNEQFF. The CDR3 DNA is TGTGCCAGTAGGGCGGGGGCGGACCACTCCTACAATGAGCAGTTCTTC.